The 31 T cell receptor beta chains below come from one sample, sequenced in a study of T cell responses to AZD1222 COVID-19 vaccine. TCRdb's copy holds only in-frame clones and misses some; the assay was immunoSEQ multiplex PCR. The table lists some 120,000 clones, approximately 85% of them singletons, with over 5% in the top ten. The starting material was peripheral blood, obtained on day 0 of AZD1222 vaccination. The source of these receptors is an adult in good health.

V gene TRBV29-1 combines with J gene TRBJ2-1; a weak D match, TRBD1 (6 bases). The CDR3 totals 15 residues. V lost 0 bases and J 3 bases, leaving 12 bases between the germline ends. The germline CDR1 and CDR2 sequences are SQVTM and ANQGSEA. This CDR3 reads CSVEEYRGYYNEQFF. The CDR3 region has the DNA TGCAGCGTTGAAGAGTATAGGGGGTACTACAATGAGCAGTTCTTC.

The chain combines TRBV5-5 with TRBJ1-2, with TRBD1 matching over 9 bases. The CDR3 loop spans 15 amino acids. After removal of 4 bases from V and 0 bases from J, the junction contained 4 bases not matched to a gene. Germline CDR1 is SGHKS and CDR2 is YYEKEE (reference sequence). In DNA form, the CDR3 reads TGTGCCAGCAGCCAGACAGGGGGAGCTAACTATGGCTACACCTTC. Protein product: CASSQTGGANYGYTF.

V is TRBV5-1 and J is TRBJ2-1, with 10 bases aligning to TRBD2. Trimming removed 7 bases from V and 4 bases from J; junction bases left unmatched: 11. This CDR3 is built from 16 residues. Germline assignment: CDR1 SGHRS and CDR2 YFSETQ. This CDR3 reads CASQGSPSGGYNEQFF. DNA for the CDR3: TGCGCCAGCCAAGGTTCGCCTAGCGGGGGATACAATGAGCAGTTCTTC.

The genes are TRBV2 and TRBJ2-5, with 8 bases fitting TRBD2. Germline V lookup: CDR1 SNHLY, CDR2 FYNNEI. The V segment lost 6 bases and the J segment 2 bases; nucleotides outside the gene matches: 11. There are 16 residues in the CDR3. The CDR3 reads CASRRGGGGLQETQYF. The CDR3 bases are TGTGCCAGCAGAAGGGGTGGCGGGGGGCTACAAGAGACCCAGTACTTC.

The rearrangement joins TRBV19 to TRBJ1-5; 10 bases are shared with TRBD1. Germline V gene lookup returns CDR1 LNHDA and CDR2 SQIVND (reference sequence). J was trimmed by 7 bases and V by 3 bases; bases with no gene match: 9. The length of the CDR3 is 16 residues. CDR3 sequence (DNA): TGTGCCAGTAGTATCTCGACAGGGGGCTACGGGCAGCCCCAGCATTTT. Amino acids: CASSISTGGYGQPQHF.

This chain uses TRBV7-2 with TRBJ2-7, with D perhaps being TRBD1 or TRBD2 (6 bases each). The germline CDR1 and CDR2 sequences are SGHTA and FQGNSA. V was clipped by 5 bases and J by 0 bases, with 11 bases between them. There are 14 residues in the CDR3. The CDR3 is CASSPGGSSYEQYF. The CDR3 DNA is TGTGCCAGCAGCCCCGGGGGCTCCTCCTACGAGCAGTACTTC.

The V and J genes are TRBV6-4 and TRBJ1-6; a weak D match, TRBD1 (5 bases). CDR1 is MRHNA and CDR2 is SNTAGT in the germline V gene. The CDR3 extends over 13 amino acids. V lost 6 bases, J lost 7 bases, and 10 bases lay in between. This chain's CDR3 is CASSREDNSPLHF. CDR3 DNA sequence: TGTGCCAGCAGCAGGGAGGACAATTCACCCCTCCACTTT.

The CDR3 protein is CASRDGPMNTEAFF. The CDR3 coding sequence is TGTGCCAGCAGAGATGGGCCTATGAACACTGAAGCTTTCTTT. The chain uses TRBV11-3 and TRBJ1-1; D call uncertain. Per the germline V gene, CDR1 is SGHNT and CDR2 is YENEEA. V was clipped by 6 bases and J by 0 bases, with 11 bases between them. There are 14 residues in the CDR3.

The chain uses TRBV6-6 and TRBJ2-6; either TRBD1 or TRBD2 may supply D (5 bases each). Germline V lookup: CDR1 MNHNY, CDR2 SVGAGI (reference sequence). The CDR3 contains 16 residues. V lost 6 bases, J lost 2 bases, and 14 bases lay in between. The CDR3 sequence is CASSLGGSTGANVLTF. The CDR3, as DNA: TGTGCCAGCAGCCTTGGGGGTTCTACTGGGGCCAACGTCCTGACTTTC.

Of note for this clone: Because it lacks the conserved phenylalanine or tryptophan at the end, this CDR3 is likely a read error. The limits of the CDR3 on the DNA are not certain, so only TCRdb's listed CDR3 is given. The genes are TRBV21-1 and TRBJ2-7. TRBV21-1 is a pseudogene locus. The CDR3 is 11 residues long, ends included. This chain's CDR3 is CASSKDRMGVH.

This chain joins TRBV2 and TRBJ1-2, with D possibly being TRBD1 (5 bases). Germline loops: CDR1 SNHLY, CDR2 FYNNEI. Trimming left V 7 bases short and J 8 bases short, with 23 bases between. There are 15 residues in the CDR3. CDR3 coding DNA: TGTGCCAGCACCCCTCAGCGGGCAGGGACGAGAGGCTACACCTTC. Translation: CASTPQRAGTRGYTF.

This clone was counted a single time. The rearrangement joins TRBV7-9 to TRBJ2-3; 7 nucleotides line up with TRBD1. From germline, CDR1 is SEHNR and CDR2 FQNEAQ (reference sequence). This CDR3 comprises 13 residues. V shed 5 bases and J 4 bases; nucleotides not matched to a gene: 3. The CDR3 DNA reads TGTGCCAGCAGCCCTCAGGGGGCAGATACGCAGTATTTT. Translating gives CASSPQGADTQYF.

The rearrangement uses TRBV4-1 and TRBJ2-2, with 7 bases that match TRBD1. Germline CDR1 is MGHRA and CDR2 is YSYEKL. The CDR3 spans 16 residues. V lost 2 bases to trimming and J lost 3 bases; unmatched junction nucleotides: 6. The CDR3 region is CASSQPTGADTGELFF. The CDR3 DNA sequence: TGCGCCAGCAGCCAACCCACAGGGGCAGACACCGGGGAGCTGTTTTTT.

CDR3 region: CASSPLGGDNTDTQYF. CDR3 DNA sequence: TGTGCCAGTAGTCCCTTAGGCGGGGACAACACAGATACGCAGTATTTT. The chain joins TRBV19 to TRBJ2-3; D may be TRBD1 or TRBD2 (6 bases each). This CDR3 has 16 amino acids. Germline CDR1 is LNHDA and CDR2 is SQIVND (reference sequence). V was shortened by 5 bases and J by 2 bases, with 17 bases between the two germline ends.

This clone is a singleton in its sample. The rearrangement joins TRBV7-2 to TRBJ1-3; D gene ambiguous. Germline V lookup: CDR1 SGHTA, CDR2 FQGNSA. Trimming removed 5 bases from V and 5 bases from J, with 16 bases in between. The CDR3 consists of 15 residues. The CDR3 spells CASSLTLRRRNTIYF. CDR3 bases: TGTGCCAGCAGCCTCACTTTGAGGAGGAGAAACACCATATATTTT.

This clone was counted a few times. The rearrangement uses TRBV6-5 and TRBJ1-6; D gene unclear. Germline V CDR1 and CDR2: MNHEY, SVGAGI. The CDR3 covers 16 residues. V dropped 4 bases and J dropped 0 bases, with 10 bases sitting between them. CDR3 nucleotide sequence: TGTGCCAGCAGTTCGACCTTGGACTCCTATAATTCACCCCTCCACTTT. Protein product: CASSSTLDSYNSPLHF.

J is TRBJ1-5 and V is TRBV7-2; D ambiguous. CDR3 length: 15 residues. The V gene's germline CDR1 is SGHTA and CDR2 FQGNSA. Trimming took off 1 base at V and 9 bases at J, with 16 bases between the two ends. CDR3 loop: CASSLGWEYLGPQHF. The CDR3 nucleotides read TGTGCCAGCAGCTTAGGGTGGGAGTACCTCGGGCCCCAGCATTTT. Drawing the rest from reference TRBV7-2 and TRBJ1-5, the complete variable domain is GAGVSQSPSNKVTEKGKDVELRCDPISGHTALYWYRQSLGQGLEFLIYFQGNSAPDKSGLPSDRFSAERTGGSVSTLTIQRTQQEDSAVYLCASSLGWEYLGPQHFGDGTRLSIL.

This sequence joins TRBV11-3 and TRBJ2-7, with D possibly TRBD1 on 5 matching bases. V gave up 2 bases and J gave up 3 bases, with 8 bases separating them. Per the germline V gene, CDR1 is SGHNT and CDR2 is YENEEA. The CDR3 runs to 13 residues. CDR3 loop: CASSLQGGYEQYF. DNA for the CDR3: TGTGCCAGCAGCTTACAGGGCGGCTACGAGCAGTACTTC. Using reference TRBV11-3 and TRBJ2-7 for the parts outside the CDR3, the full variable domain is EAGVVQSPRYKIIEKKQPVAFWCNPISGHNTLYWYLQNLGQGPELLIRYENEEAVDDSQLPKDRFSAERLKGVDSTLKIQPAELGDSAVYLCASSLQGGYEQYFGPGTRLTVT.

The chain employs TRBV18 and TRBJ2-4; either TRBD1 or TRBD2 may supply D (5 bases each). The CDR3 has 20 residues. V was cut by 0 bases and J by 1 base, with 22 bases left in between. Germline V gene lookup returns CDR1 KGHSH and CDR2 LQKENI. The CDR3 DNA reads as TGTGCCAGCTCACCACCGCAATCTGCACCGGGGCAACTGGCCAAAAACATTCAGTACTTC. Residues: CASSPPQSAPGQLAKNIQYF.

The gene calls are TRBV7-2 and TRBJ1-1, with a weak D call TRBD1 (5 bases). The CDR3 spans 15 residues. V was cut by 5 bases and J by 2 bases, with 15 bases left in between. Germline V gene data show CDR1 as SGHTA and CDR2 as FQGNSA. CDR3 loop: CASSPQVILNTEAFF. The CDR3 coding sequence is TGTGCCAGCAGCCCACAGGTGATTTTAAACACTGAAGCTTTCTTT.

The chain employs TRBV5-4 and TRBJ1-6; no clear D. Between the trimmed V and J ends, which lost 2 bases and 8 bases, there was a span of 5 bases. The CDR3 extends over 12 amino acids. Germline CDR1 and CDR2: SGHNT and YYREEE (reference sequence). The chain's CDR3 is CASSFNHSPLHF. The CDR3 coding sequence is TGTGCCAGCAGCTTCAATCATTCACCCCTCCACTTT.

The chain joins TRBV7-9 to TRBJ2-5, with 9 bases lining up with TRBD1. This CDR3 has 17 residues. Germline values: CDR1 SEHNR, CDR2 FQNEAQ (reference sequence). J lost 5 bases, V lost 6 bases, and 16 bases had no gene match. The CDR3 loop is CASSHQKRTGTGETQYF. CDR3 DNA: TGTGCCAGCAGTCACCAAAAACGAACCGGGACAGGGGAGACCCAGTACTTC.

The chain is built from TRBV7-9 and TRBJ1-5; no definite D call. Trimming cost V 5 bases and J 5 bases, with 7 bases left between them. The CDR3 spans 12 residues. Per the germline V gene, CDR1 is SEHNR and CDR2 is FQNEAQ (reference sequence). CDR3 loop: CASSPSDQPQHF. The DNA for the CDR3 is TGTGCCAGCAGCCCATCCGATCAGCCCCAGCATTTT.

The gene calls are TRBV7-9 and TRBJ1-1; D not certain. V lost 2 bases and J 7 bases, leaving 11 bases between the germline ends. The germline V gene encodes CDR1 SEHNR and CDR2 FQNEAQ (reference sequence). This CDR3 region has 13 residues. CDR3 in amino acids: CASSLSGQNEAFF. In nucleotides, the CDR3 is TGTGCCAGCAGCTTAAGTGGGCAGAATGAAGCTTTCTTT.

The table lists this clone with a few counts. The CDR3 sequence: CATSRDGLEGYTF. DNA of the CDR3: TGTGCCACCAGCAGAGATGGACTTGAGGGCTACACCTTC. J is TRBJ1-2 and V is TRBV15; D is uncertain. Germline V gene lookup returns CDR1 LNHNV and CDR2 YYDKDF (reference sequence). CDR3 size: 13 residues. V was trimmed by 0 bases and J by 8 bases, leaving 10 bases between them.

V is TRBV6-2 or TRBV6-3 and J is TRBJ1-2; D remains ambiguous. Trimming pared 2 bases from V and 2 bases from J, leaving 15 bases between. Germline CDR1 and CDR2: MNHEY and SVGEGT. The CDR3 contains 16 residues. The DNA for the CDR3 is TGTGCCAGCAGTTACCGCGGACCACCTGTCAACTATGGCTACACCTTC. The encoded protein is CASSYRGPPVNYGYTF.

This chain joins TRBV6-5 and TRBJ2-3, with D tentatively TRBD1 (6 bases). The V gene lost 7 bases and the J gene lost 9 bases, with 20 bases spanning the gap. The CDR3 consists of 14 residues. Germline CDR1 is MNHEY and CDR2 is SVGAGI. This CDR3 is CASTPTGGALTQYF. The CDR3 region has the DNA TGTGCCAGCACCCCGACAGGAGGAGCGTTGACGCAGTATTTT.

This clone appeared once. The V gene is TRBV6-2 or TRBV6-3, the J gene TRBJ1-1; maybe TRBD1 (5 bases). The CDR3 extends over 17 amino acids. Trimming pared 5 bases from V and 0 bases from J, leaving 19 bases between. The germline gives CDR1 MNHEY, CDR2 SVGEGT. This CDR3 is CASSPPGRTLMNTEAFF. The CDR3 nucleotides are TGTGCCAGCAGTCCCCCGGGACGGACACTGATGAACACTGAAGCTTTCTTT.

DNA of the CDR3: TGTGCCAGCGGGTTAGGACAGGCGCACAATCAGCCCCAGCATTTT. It translates to CASGLGQAHNQPQHF. V is TRBV6-5 and J is TRBJ1-5; 7 nucleotides agree with TRBD1. V was clipped by 8 bases and J by 3 bases; unmatched bases: 10. CDR3 length equals 15 residues. CDR1 MNHEY and CDR2 SVGAGI come from the germline V gene.

In this sample, this clone turned up once. This sequence joins TRBV21-1 and TRBJ1-6; the tabulated D call, TRBD1, remains unverified against the DNA. TRBV21-1 constitutes a pseudogene. The CDR3 spans 17 residues. CDR3 coding DNA: TGTGCCAGCAGCAATCCCCAAGGGGCCTCCTATAATTCACCCCTCCACTTT. Residues: CASSNPQGASYNSPLHF.

The chain is built from TRBV10-2 and TRBJ1-6, with D perhaps TRBD1 (6 bases). The CDR3 covers 14 residues. CDR1 is WSHSY and CDR2 is SAAADI in the germline V gene. V was trimmed by 2 bases and J by 8 bases, leaving 10 bases between them. The CDR3 DNA follows: TGCGCCAGCAGTGAGACAGGGTACGATTCACCCCTCCACTTT. This gives the protein CASSETGYDSPLHF.